The clone carrying this T cell receptor beta chain was counted once. Antigen unknown. The sample belongs to a study of naive CD8 T cells in extremely preterm neonates. Regarding the study as a whole: Compared with older groups, preterm CDR3s were shorter, with fewer N additions and less trimming. Productive template counts varied among preterm samples, a noted limitation.

Profiling relied on immunoSEQ multiplex PCR, and the TCRdb table lists in-frame clones only, not all of them. The sample shows 6,500 to 9,000 clones, approximately 98% of them seen only once. CDR3 length: 14 residues. The V gene's germline CDR1 is SEHNR and CDR2 FQNEAQ (reference sequence). V shed 6 bases and J shed 1 base, with 12 bases lying between them. Blood donors were healthy children aged 16-56 months and healthy nonsmoking adults. Sorted naive CD8+ T cell numbers ranged ~19,000 to ~110,000. The rearrangement links TRBV7-9 to TRBJ2-5; the D is unclear. The TCR originated in a human donor in good health. Sequencing was performed on naive CD8+ T cells from blood. CDR3 DNA: TGTGCCAGCAGGCAACCGGGTCTCCAAGAGACCCAGTACTTC. Translated, it gives CASRQPGLQETQYF.